A single sample gave rise to the 8 T cell receptor beta chains below, sequenced in a study of blood T cell repertoires in COVID-19. TCRdb keeps only in-frame clones here, not all; method: immunoSEQ multiplex PCR. The data hold a few hundred thousand clones, with about four fifths observed a single time. The specimen was peripheral blood. The receptors come from a woman aged 18-30 years with acute or convalescent COVID-19.

This clone was detected once. The chain links TRBV29-1 to TRBJ1-1; 10 nucleotides agree with TRBD1. With V trimmed by 7 bases and J by 9 bases, 5 bases remained unmatched. The CDR3 loop spans 11 amino acids. The germline CDR1 and CDR2 sequences are SQVTM and ANQGSEA. The CDR3 DNA reads as TGCAGCGGTGGGACAGGGGTTAAAGCTTTCTTT. This codes for CSGGTGVKAFF.

This chain's CDR3 is CASSVVGHGDSKEITSGANVLTF. CDR3 in DNA: TGTGCCAGCAGCGTAGTAGGTCACGGGGACAGCAAAGAGATCACCTCTGGGGCCAACGTCCTGACTTTC. The genes are TRBV9 and TRBJ2-6, with 7 bases matching TRBD1. V was pared by 0 bases and J by 0 bases, with 21 bases of the junction left unmatched. CDR3 length: 23 residues. The germline V gene encodes CDR1 SGDLS and CDR2 YYNGEE.

The chain joins TRBV27 to TRBJ1-2; the match to TRBD1 covers 7 bases. The V and J ends lost 4 bases and 3 bases, in that order; junction bases with no gene match: 5. The V gene's germline CDR1 is MNHEY and CDR2 SMNVEV (reference sequence). The CDR3 covers 14 residues. CDR3 residues: CASSYIGGYYGYTF. DNA of the CDR3: TGTGCCAGCAGTTACATAGGGGGCTACTATGGCTACACCTTC.

The J gene is TRBJ2-2, the V gene TRBV7-9; D remains ambiguous. V was shortened by 5 bases and J by 6 bases, with 4 bases between the two germline ends. CDR3 length: 11 residues. Germline V CDR1 and CDR2: SEHNR, FQNEAQ (reference sequence). CDR3 sequence (DNA): TGTGCCAGCAGCCGGGCCGGGGAGCTGTTTTTT. Its protein product is CASSRAGELFF. Drawing the rest from reference TRBV7-9 and TRBJ2-2, the complete variable domain is DTGVSQNPRHKITKRGQNVTFRCDPISEHNRLYWYRQTLGQGPEFLTYFQNEAQLEKSRLLSDRFSAERPKGSFSTLEIQRTEQGDSAMYLCASSRAGELFFGEGSRLTVL.

This chain joins TRBV12-3 or TRBV12-4 and TRBJ1-2; possible D gene TRBD1, 5 bases. Deletions cut 5 bases from V and 4 bases from J, with 11 bases between. There are 13 residues in the CDR3. In nucleotides, the CDR3 is TGTGCCAGCAGTCTACAGGCCTTCTATGGCTACACCTTC. Translating gives CASSLQAFYGYTF.

J is TRBJ1-1 and V is TRBV2, with a possible D match to TRBD1 (5 bases). CDR1 is SNHLY and CDR2 is FYNNEI in the germline V gene. The CDR3 extends over 20 amino acids. Trimming removed 4 bases from V and 0 bases from J, with 27 bases in between. CDR3 in amino acids: CASSGSVGIGDSGMNTEAFF. Written as DNA, the CDR3 is TGTGCCAGCAGTGGATCGGTCGGTATCGGGGACTCGGGGATGAACACTGAAGCTTTCTTT.

This clone has more than one count but fewer than ten. CDR3 amino acids: CASSSRMFRGRPSGNTIYF. The CDR3 nucleotides are TGTGCCAGCAGTTCCCGGATGTTCAGGGGGCGTCCGTCGGGCAACACCATATATTTT. V is TRBV27 and J is TRBJ1-3, with 8 bases fitting TRBD1. This CDR3 is 19 amino acids long. Trimming at V came to 4 bases and at J to 7 bases, leaving 21 bases not matched to a gene. CDR1 is MNHEY and CDR2 is SMNVEV in the germline V gene (reference sequence).

The V call is TRBV18, the J call TRBJ2-7, with 10 bases aligning to TRBD1. The CDR3 totals 16 residues. With 0 bases clipped from V and 3 bases from J, the junction kept 5 bases outside the gene matches. Germline CDR1 is KGHSH and CDR2 is LQKENI. The CDR3 DNA reads TGTGCCAGCTCACCACCGAAAGGGACAGGGGTCTACGAGCAGTACTTC. The encoded protein is CASSPPKGTGVYEQYF. Filled out from reference TRBV18 and TRBJ2-7, the complete variable domain reads NAGVMQNPRHLVRRRGQEARLRCSPMKGHSHVYWYRQLPEEGLKFMVYLQKENIIDESGMPKERFSAEFPKEGPSILRIQQVVRGDSAAYFCASSPPKGTGVYEQYFGPGTRLTVT.